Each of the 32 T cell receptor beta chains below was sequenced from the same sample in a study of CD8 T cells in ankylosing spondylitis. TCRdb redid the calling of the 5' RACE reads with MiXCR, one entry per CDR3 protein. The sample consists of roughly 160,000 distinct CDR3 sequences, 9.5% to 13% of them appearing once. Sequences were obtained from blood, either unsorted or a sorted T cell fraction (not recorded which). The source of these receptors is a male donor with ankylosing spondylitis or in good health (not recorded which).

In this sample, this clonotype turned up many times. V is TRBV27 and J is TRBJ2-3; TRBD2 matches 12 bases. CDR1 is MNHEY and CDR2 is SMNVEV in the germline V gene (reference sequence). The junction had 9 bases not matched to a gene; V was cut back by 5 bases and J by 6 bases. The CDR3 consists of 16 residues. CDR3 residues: CASSIKLAGGPDTQYF. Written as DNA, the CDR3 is TGTGCCAGCAGTATTAAGCTAGCGGGGGGGCCGGATACGCAGTATTTT.

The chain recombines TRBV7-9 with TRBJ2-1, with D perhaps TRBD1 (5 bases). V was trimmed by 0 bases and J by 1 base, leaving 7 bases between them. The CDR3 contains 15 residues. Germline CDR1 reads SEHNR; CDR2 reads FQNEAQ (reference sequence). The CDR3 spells CASSLAGQSYNEQFF. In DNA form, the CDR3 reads TGTGCCAGCAGCTTAGCGGGGCAGTCCTACAATGAGCAGTTCTTC.

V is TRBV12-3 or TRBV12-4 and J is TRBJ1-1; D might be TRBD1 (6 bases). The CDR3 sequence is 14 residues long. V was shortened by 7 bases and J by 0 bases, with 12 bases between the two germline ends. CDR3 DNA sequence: TGTGCCAGCAAACTACAGGGTGTGAACACTGAAGCTTTCTTT. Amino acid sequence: CASKLQGVNTEAFF.

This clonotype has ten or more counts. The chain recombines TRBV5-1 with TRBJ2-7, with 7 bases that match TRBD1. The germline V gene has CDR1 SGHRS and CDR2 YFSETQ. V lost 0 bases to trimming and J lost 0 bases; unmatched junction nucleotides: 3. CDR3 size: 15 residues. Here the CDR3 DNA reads TGCGCCAGCAGCTTGGCTTGGGACAGCTCCTACGAGCAGTACTTC. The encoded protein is CASSLAWDSSYEQYF.

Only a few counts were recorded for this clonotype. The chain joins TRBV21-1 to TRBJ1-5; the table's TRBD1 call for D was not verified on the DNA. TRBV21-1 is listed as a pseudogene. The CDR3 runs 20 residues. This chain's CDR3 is CASSKARGQGMLYSNQPQHF. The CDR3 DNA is TGTGCCAGCAGCAAAGCACGGGGACAGGGTATGTTATATAGCAATCAGCCCCAGCATTTT.

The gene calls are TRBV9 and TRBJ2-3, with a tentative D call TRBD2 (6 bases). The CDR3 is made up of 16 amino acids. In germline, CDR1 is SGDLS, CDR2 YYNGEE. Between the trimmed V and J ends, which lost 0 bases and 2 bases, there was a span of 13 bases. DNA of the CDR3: TGTGCCAGCAGCGTAGAGGCTAGCGCCTCCACAGATACGCAGTATTTT. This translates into CASSVEASASTDTQYF.

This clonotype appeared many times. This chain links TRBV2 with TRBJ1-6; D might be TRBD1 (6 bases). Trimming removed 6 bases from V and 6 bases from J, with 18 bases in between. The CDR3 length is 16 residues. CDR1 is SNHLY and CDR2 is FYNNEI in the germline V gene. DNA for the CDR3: TGTGCCAGCAGAGCCGTCCGATGGGGGCCTAATTCACCCCTCCACTTT. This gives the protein CASRAVRWGPNSPLHF.

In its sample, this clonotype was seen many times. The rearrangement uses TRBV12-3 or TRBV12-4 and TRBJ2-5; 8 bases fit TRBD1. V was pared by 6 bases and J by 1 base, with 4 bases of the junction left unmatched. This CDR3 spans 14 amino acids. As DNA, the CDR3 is TGTGCCAGCAGCAGACAGGGGACCCAAGAGACCCAGTACTTC. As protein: CASSRQGTQETQYF.

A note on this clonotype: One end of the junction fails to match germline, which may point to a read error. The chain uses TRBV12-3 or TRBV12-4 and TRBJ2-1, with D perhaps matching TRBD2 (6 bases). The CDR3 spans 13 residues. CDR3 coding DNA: TGTGCCAGCTTCCTAGGAGGGTTGAATGGGCAGTTCTTC. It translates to CASFLGGLNGQFF.

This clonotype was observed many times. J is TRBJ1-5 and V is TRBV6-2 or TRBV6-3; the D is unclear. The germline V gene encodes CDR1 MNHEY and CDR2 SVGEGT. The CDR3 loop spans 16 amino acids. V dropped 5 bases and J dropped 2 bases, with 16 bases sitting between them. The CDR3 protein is CASSGLFKQGNQPQHF. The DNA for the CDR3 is TGTGCCAGCAGTGGACTTTTTAAGCAGGGCAATCAGCCCCAGCATTTT.

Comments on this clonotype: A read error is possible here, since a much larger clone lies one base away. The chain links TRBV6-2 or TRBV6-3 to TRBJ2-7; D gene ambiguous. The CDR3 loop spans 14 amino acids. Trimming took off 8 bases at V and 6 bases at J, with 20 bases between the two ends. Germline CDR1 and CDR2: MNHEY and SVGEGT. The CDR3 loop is CASRPLDRRAEQYF. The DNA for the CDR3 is TGTGCCAGCCGCCCCCTGGACCGCCGCGCCGAGCAGTACTTC.

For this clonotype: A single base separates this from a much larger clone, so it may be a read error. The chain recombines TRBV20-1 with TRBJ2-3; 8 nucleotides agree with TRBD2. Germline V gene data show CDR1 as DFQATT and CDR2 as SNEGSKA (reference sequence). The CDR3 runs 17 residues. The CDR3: CCASMYREGPSTDTQYF. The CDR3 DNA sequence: TGCTGTGCTAGTATGTATCGGGAGGGCCCCAGCACAGATACGCAGTATTTT.

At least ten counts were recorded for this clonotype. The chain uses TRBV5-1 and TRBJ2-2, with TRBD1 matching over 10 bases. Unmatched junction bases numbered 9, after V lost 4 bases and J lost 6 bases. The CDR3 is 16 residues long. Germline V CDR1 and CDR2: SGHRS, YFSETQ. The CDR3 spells CASSPTPGQGSGELFF. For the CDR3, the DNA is TGCGCCAGCAGCCCAACCCCGGGACAGGGGTCCGGGGAGCTGTTTTTT.

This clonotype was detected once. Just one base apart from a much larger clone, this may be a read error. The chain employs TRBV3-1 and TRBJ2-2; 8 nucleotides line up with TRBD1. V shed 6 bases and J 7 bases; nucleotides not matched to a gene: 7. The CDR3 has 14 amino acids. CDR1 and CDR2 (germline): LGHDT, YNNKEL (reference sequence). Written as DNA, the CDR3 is TGTGCCAGCAGTCTGGACAGGGCGGTCGGGGAGCTGTTTTTT. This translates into CASSLDRAVGELFF.

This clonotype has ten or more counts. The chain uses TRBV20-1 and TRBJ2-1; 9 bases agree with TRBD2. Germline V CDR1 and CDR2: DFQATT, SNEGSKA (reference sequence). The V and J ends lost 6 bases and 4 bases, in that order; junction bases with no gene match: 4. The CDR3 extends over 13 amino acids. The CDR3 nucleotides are TGCAGTGCGTCAGCGGGAGGATACAATGAGCAGTTCTTC. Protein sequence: CSASAGGYNEQFF.

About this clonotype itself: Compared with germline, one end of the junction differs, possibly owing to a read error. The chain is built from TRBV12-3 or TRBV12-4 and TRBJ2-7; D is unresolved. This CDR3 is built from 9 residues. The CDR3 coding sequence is TGTGCCAGCAGCTACGAGCAGTGCTTC. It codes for CASSYEQCF.

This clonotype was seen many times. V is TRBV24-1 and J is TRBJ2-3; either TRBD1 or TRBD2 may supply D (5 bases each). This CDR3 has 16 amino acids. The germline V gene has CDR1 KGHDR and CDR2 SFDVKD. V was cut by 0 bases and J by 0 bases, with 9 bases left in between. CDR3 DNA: TGTGCCACCAGTGATTTGTTGGGGGAAAGCACAGATACGCAGTATTTT. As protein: CATSDLLGESTDTQYF.

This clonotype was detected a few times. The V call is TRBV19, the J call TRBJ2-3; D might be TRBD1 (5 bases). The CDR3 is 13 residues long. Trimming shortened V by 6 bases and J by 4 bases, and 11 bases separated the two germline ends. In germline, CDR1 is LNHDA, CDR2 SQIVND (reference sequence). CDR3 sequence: CASSPVRADTQYF. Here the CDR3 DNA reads TGTGCCAGTAGCCCCGTCAGGGCAGATACGCAGTATTTT.

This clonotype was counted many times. CDR3 sequence reads: CASSFSSGEVDTGELFF. DNA for the CDR3: TGTGCCAGCAGTTTTTCCAGCGGGGAGGTTGACACCGGGGAGCTGTTTTTT. V is TRBV12-3 or TRBV12-4 and J is TRBJ2-2; 7 nucleotides align to TRBD2. The CDR3 has 17 residues. The trim removed 3 bases at V and 3 bases at J, leaving 10 bases unmatched.

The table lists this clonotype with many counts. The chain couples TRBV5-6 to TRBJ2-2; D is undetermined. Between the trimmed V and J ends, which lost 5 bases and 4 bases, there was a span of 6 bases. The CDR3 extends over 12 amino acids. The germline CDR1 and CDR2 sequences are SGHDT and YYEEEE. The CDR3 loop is CASRFSTGELFF. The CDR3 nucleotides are TGTGCCAGCAGGTTCAGCACCGGGGAGCTGTTTTTT.

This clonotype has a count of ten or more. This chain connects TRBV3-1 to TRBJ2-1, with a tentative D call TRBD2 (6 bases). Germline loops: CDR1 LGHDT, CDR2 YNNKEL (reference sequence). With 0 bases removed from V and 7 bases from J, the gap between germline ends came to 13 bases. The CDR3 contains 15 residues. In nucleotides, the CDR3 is TGTGCCAGCAGCCAAGAGACTAGTCAATTGAATGAGCAGTTCTTC. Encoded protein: CASSQETSQLNEQFF.

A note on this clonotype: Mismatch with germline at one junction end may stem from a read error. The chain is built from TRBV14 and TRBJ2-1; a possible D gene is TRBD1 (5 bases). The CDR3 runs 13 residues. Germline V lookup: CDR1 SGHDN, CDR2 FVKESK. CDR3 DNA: TGTGTCAGCAGCCAGGGCTCCTACAATGAGCAGTTCTTC. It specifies CVSSQGSYNEQFF.

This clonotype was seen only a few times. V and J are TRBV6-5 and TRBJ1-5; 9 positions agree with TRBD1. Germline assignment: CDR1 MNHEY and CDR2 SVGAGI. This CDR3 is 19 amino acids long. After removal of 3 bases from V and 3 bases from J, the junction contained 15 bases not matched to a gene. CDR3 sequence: CASSYEGQGSVGYNQPQHF. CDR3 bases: TGTGCCAGCAGTTATGAGGGACAGGGCTCCGTAGGGTACAATCAGCCCCAGCATTTT.

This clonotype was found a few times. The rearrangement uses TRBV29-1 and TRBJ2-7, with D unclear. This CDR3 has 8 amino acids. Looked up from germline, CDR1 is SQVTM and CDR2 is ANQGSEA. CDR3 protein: CWSNEQYF. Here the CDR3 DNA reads TGCTGGTCTAACGAGCAGTACTTC.

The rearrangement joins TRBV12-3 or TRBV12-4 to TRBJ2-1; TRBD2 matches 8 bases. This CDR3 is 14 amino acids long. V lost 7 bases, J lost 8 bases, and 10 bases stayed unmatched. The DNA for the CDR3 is TGTGCCAGCACCCCAAGCGGGAGAGGGGATGAGCAGTTCTTC. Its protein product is CASTPSGRGDEQFF.

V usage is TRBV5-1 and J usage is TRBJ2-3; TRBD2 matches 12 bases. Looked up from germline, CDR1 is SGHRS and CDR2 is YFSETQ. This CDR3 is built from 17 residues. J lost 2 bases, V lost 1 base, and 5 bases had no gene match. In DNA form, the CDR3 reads TGCGCCAGCAGCTTGCGACTAGCGGGGGTTTCCACAGATACGCAGTATTTT. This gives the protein CASSLRLAGVSTDTQYF.

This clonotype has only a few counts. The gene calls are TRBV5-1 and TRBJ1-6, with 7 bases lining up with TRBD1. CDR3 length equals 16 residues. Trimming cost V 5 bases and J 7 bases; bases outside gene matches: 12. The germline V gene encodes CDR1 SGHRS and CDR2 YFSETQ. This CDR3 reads CASRAALTGWNSPLHF. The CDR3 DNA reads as TGCGCCAGCAGGGCCGCCCTGACAGGGTGGAATTCACCCCTCCACTTT.

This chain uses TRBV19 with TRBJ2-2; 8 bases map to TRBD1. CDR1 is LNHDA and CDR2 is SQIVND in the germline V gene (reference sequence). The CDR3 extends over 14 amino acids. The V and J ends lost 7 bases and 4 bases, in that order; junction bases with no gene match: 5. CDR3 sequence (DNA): TGTGCCAGTAAAGGACAGGGCCCCACCGGGGAGCTGTTTTTT. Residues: CASKGQGPTGELFF.

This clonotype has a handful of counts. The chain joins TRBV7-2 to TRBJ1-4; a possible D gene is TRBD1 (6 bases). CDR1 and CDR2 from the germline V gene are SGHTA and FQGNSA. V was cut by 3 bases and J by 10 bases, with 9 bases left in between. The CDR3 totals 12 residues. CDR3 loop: CASSLATGKLFF. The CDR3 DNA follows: TGTGCCAGCAGCTTGGCGACAGGAAAACTGTTTTTT.

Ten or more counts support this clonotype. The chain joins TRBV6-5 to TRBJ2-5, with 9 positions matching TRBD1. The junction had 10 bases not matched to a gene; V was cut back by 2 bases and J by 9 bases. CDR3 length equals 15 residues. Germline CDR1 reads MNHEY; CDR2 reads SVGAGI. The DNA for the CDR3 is TGTGCCAGCAGTTACGAGGGACAGGGCGAGTTGGCCCAGTACTTC. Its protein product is CASSYEGQGELAQYF.

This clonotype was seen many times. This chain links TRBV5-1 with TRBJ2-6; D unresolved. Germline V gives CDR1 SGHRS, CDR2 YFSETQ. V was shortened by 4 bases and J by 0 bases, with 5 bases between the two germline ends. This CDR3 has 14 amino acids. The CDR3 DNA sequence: TGCGCCAGCAGCGCTGACTCTGGGGCCAACGTCCTGACTTTC. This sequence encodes CASSADSGANVLTF.

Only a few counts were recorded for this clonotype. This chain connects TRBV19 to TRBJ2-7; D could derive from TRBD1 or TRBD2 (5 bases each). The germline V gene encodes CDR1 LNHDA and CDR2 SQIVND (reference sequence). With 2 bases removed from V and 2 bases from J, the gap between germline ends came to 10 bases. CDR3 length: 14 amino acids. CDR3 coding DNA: TGTGCCAGTAGTATATTCCAGGGACCCTACGAGCAGTACTTC. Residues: CASSIFQGPYEQYF.